The clone carrying this TCR beta chain was recorded many times. Preparation of the TCRbeta library was carried out with unique molecular identifiers. TCRdb processed the PCR reads anew with MiXCR; each CDR3 protein has one entry. The data hold 150,000 to 200,000 distinct CDR3 sequences, with about 6.8% observed a single time. The CDR3 runs 15 residues. V shed 3 bases and J 5 bases; nucleotides not matched to a gene: 2. This sample stems from a study of T-cell reconstitution after alpha-beta-depleted transplantation in children. This sequence joins TRBV12-3 or TRBV12-4 and TRBJ2-2; the match to TRBD1 covers 11 bases. This specimen was PBMCs from the stem cell graft donor, taken from the stem cell graft. The source is a human donor who donated a stem cell graft to a child with Wiskott-Aldrich syndrome. The CDR3 region has the DNA TGTGCCAGCAGTTTGGGACAGGGGGAAACCGGGGAGCTGTTTTTT. This encodes CASSLGQGETGELFF.